Listed here are 22 T cell receptor beta chains from one sample, sequenced in a study of T cells in Graves' hyperthyroidism and ophthalmopathy. Amplification targeted TCR beta CDR3 regions from RNA transcripts. First-round RT-PCR targeting the TCR CDR3 was performed with the HTBI primer set. TCRdb fed the multiplex PCR reads into MiXCR, producing one record per CDR3 protein. The sample comprises roughly 420,000 distinct CDR3 sequences, approximately 15% of which are singletons, and just under 8% rests with the top ten. Sequencing used blood. These receptors were taken from a woman aged 18-30 years with Graves' hyperthyroidism.

This clonotype has a count of ten or more. V and J are TRBV7-2 and TRBJ1-1; 8 positions match TRBD1. Germline CDR1 and CDR2: SGHTA and FQGNSA. With 5 bases clipped from V and 11 bases from J, the junction kept 16 bases outside the gene matches. This CDR3 is built from 15 residues. CDR3 region: CASSPGPGQANSAFF. In nucleotides, the CDR3 is TGTGCCAGCAGCCCCGGCCCGGGACAGGCCAACTCGGCTTTCTTT.

This clonotype was seen ten or more times. The rearrangement links TRBV7-2 to TRBJ1-1, with D tentatively TRBD1 (5 bases). Germline assignment: CDR1 SGHTA and CDR2 FQGNSA. There are 16 residues in the CDR3. V lost 1 base and J 5 bases, leaving 17 bases between the germline ends. The CDR3 bases are TGTGCCAGCAGCTTAGAGGCGGCGGGGGTAAGAACTGAAGCTTTCTTT. Protein sequence: CASSLEAAGVRTEAFF.

This clonotype came up once. The chain uses TRBV7-9 and TRBJ2-7, with 9 bases identical to TRBD2. Germline V gene data show CDR1 as SEHNR and CDR2 as FQNEAQ (reference sequence). V shed 4 bases, J shed 5 bases, and the junction held 9 bases outside the gene matches. CDR3 length: 15 amino acids. The CDR3 DNA follows: TGTGCCAGCAGCTCCCAGGGACTAGCTTGGCACGAGCAGTACTTC. The encoded protein is CASSSQGLAWHEQYF. Together with reference TRBV7-9 and TRBJ2-7, the CDR3 gives the full variable domain: DTGVSQNPRHKITKRGQNVTFRCDPISEHNRLYWYRQTLGQGPEFLTYFQNEAQLEKSRLLSDRFSAERPKGSFSTLEIQRTEQGDSAMYLCASSSQGLAWHEQYFGPGTRLTVT.

The table lists this clonotype with many counts. One end of the junction is discordant with germline, which a read error may explain. The rearrangement joins TRBV6-1 to TRBJ2-5; D might be TRBD2 (6 bases). The CDR3 is 15 residues long. Looked up from germline, CDR1 is MNHNS and CDR2 is SASEGT. CDR3 sequence reads: CASTLTGTAQGTQYF. In DNA, the CDR3 is TGTGCCAGCACCCTAACCGGGACTGCCCAAGGGACCCAGTACTTC.

V and J are TRBV4-1 and TRBJ2-3, with D unclear. CDR3 length: 14 amino acids. Germline values: CDR1 MGHRA, CDR2 YSYEKL. Trimming pared 0 bases from V and 2 bases from J, leaving 6 bases between. Here the CDR3 DNA reads TGCGCCAGCAGCCAAGATCGCGACACAGATACGCAGTATTTT. This codes for CASSQDRDTDTQYF.

This clonotype was detected ten times or more. This chain joins TRBV13 and TRBJ2-3; D possibly corresponds to TRBD2 (6 bases). The CDR3 is 16 amino acids. Germline CDR1 is PRHDT and CDR2 is FYEKMQ (reference sequence). Trimming cost V 3 bases and J 2 bases, with 15 bases left between them. DNA of the CDR3: TGTGCCAGCAGCTTCGACGGCGGGGTTTCCACAGATACGCAGTATTTT. This encodes CASSFDGGVSTDTQYF.

This rearrangement joins TRBV5-6 to TRBJ1-5; D is uncertain. V shed 4 bases and J shed 2 bases, with 13 bases lying between them. Per germline, CDR1 SGHDT and CDR2 YYEEEE. The CDR3 has 15 residues. The CDR3, as DNA: TGTGCCAGCAGCGATAACTCCAGGCGCAATCAGCCCCAGCATTTT. It is translated as CASSDNSRRNQPQHF.

This chain joins TRBV4-2 and TRBJ2-3, with 8 bases identical to TRBD2. The CDR3 totals 18 residues. From germline, CDR1 is LGHNA and CDR2 YNFKEQ. With 1 base clipped from V and 1 base from J, the junction kept 10 bases outside the gene matches. CDR3 protein: CASSQAGGGPGGTDTQYF. The CDR3 DNA follows: TGTGCCAGCAGCCAAGCCGGGGGGGGGCCCGGGGGCACAGATACGCAGTATTTT.

This clonotype has at least ten counts. The chain carries TRBV12-3 or TRBV12-4 and TRBJ2-1, with D maybe TRBD1 (6 bases). V shed 6 bases and J shed 4 bases, with 10 bases lying between them. The CDR3 extends over 13 amino acids. This chain's CDR3 is CASSTGQYNEQFF. In nucleotides, the CDR3 is TGTGCCAGCAGCACCGGACAGTACAATGAGCAGTTCTTC.

In its sample, this clonotype was seen many times. The chain is built from TRBV11-2 and TRBJ2-7; TRBD2 aligns across 9 bases. The germline CDR1 and CDR2 sequences are SGHAT and FQNNGV. The CDR3 runs to 19 residues. Unmatched junction bases numbered 18, after V lost 1 base and J lost 5 bases. CDR3 nucleotides: TGTGCCAGCAGCTTAGGACCTTGGGGTAGCGGGAGAGATGGCGACGAGCAGTACTTC. Translating gives CASSLGPWGSGRDGDEQYF.

This rearrangement joins TRBV9 to TRBJ2-1, with a weak D call TRBD2 (6 bases). The V and J ends lost 4 bases and 7 bases respectively, with 15 bases between them. The CDR3 consists of 14 residues. Germline V gives CDR1 SGDLS, CDR2 YYNGEE. CDR3 in DNA: TGTGCCAGCAGCCCAGCCGGGACTTCGAATGAGCAGTTCTTC. Amino acid sequence: CASSPAGTSNEQFF.

This clonotype was seen ten or more times. The genes are TRBV28 and TRBJ2-7; D perhaps matches TRBD2 (7 bases). The V and J ends lost 7 bases and 1 base respectively, with 14 bases between them. CDR3 length: 14 amino acids. Germline assignment: CDR1 MDHEN and CDR2 SYDVKM. The DNA of the CDR3 is TGTGCCAGCATGCGGGGGCAGGGATCCTACGAGCAGTACTTC. Protein product: CASMRGQGSYEQYF.

This clonotype was picked up a small number of times. V usage is TRBV6-1 and J usage is TRBJ1-2; TRBD1 might be the D (6 bases). Germline loops: CDR1 MNHNS, CDR2 SASEGT. This CDR3 is 15 amino acids long. The ends were cut back, 8 bases at V and 7 bases at J, with 23 bases in the middle. The CDR3 is CASSPLGGQGLGYTF. For the CDR3, the DNA is TGTGCCAGCTCTCCGCTCGGAGGGCAGGGGCTTGGCTACACCTTC.

The gene calls are TRBV2 and TRBJ1-5; unclear D gene. CDR3 length: 13 residues. Germline V gene lookup returns CDR1 SNHLY and CDR2 FYNNEI. V was trimmed by 7 bases and J by 0 bases, leaving 7 bases between them. The DNA for the CDR3 is TGTGCCAGCACGCTGTATAGCAATCAGCCCCAGCATTTT. Amino acid sequence: CASTLYSNQPQHF.

Note on this clonotype: An end of the junction differs from the germline gene, which may be a read error. This chain uses TRBV12-3 or TRBV12-4 with TRBJ2-1; 7 nucleotides align to TRBD2. This CDR3 spans 12 amino acids. For the CDR3, the DNA is TGTGCCAACAGTTTGGAGCGGGGTGAGCAGTTCTTC. Encoded protein: CANSLERGEQFF.

This clonotype was observed many times. This rearrangement joins TRBV29-1 to TRBJ2-7; D is perhaps TRBD1 (6 bases). Deletions cut 7 bases from V and 3 bases from J, with 7 bases between. CDR1 and CDR2 from the germline V gene are SQVTM and ANQGSEA. The CDR3 extends over 10 amino acids. The CDR3: CSAGDYEQYF. CDR3 in DNA: TGCAGCGCAGGGGACTACGAGCAGTACTTC.

The chain links TRBV10-3 to TRBJ2-7; 10 bases align to TRBD1. V lost 2 bases to trimming and J lost 3 bases; unmatched junction nucleotides: 1. This CDR3 region has 14 residues. Germline V gives CDR1 ENHRY, CDR2 SYGVKD. CDR3 nucleotides: TGTGCCATCAGTGAGGACAGGGGGCACTACGAGCAGTACTTC. Translation: CAISEDRGHYEQYF.

This clonotype was detected only a few times. J is TRBJ2-7 and V is TRBV6-2 or TRBV6-3, with TRBD2 matching over 7 bases. The trim removed 7 bases at V and 5 bases at J, leaving 11 bases unmatched. Germline V lookup: CDR1 MNHEY, CDR2 SVGEGT. This CDR3 has 14 amino acids. In nucleotides, the CDR3 is TGTGCCAGCAATCGCGGGACCCGGGGGGACGAGCAGTACTTC. This codes for CASNRGTRGDEQYF.

This clonotype showed up many times. The chain couples TRBV2 to TRBJ2-1; 8 nucleotides line up with TRBD2. The V segment lost 6 bases and the J segment 10 bases; nucleotides outside the gene matches: 8. This CDR3 comprises 13 residues. CDR1 and CDR2 from the germline V gene are SNHLY and FYNNEI. CDR3 sequence (DNA): TGTGCCAGCAGCTACGGGGGGGCCGGGGAGCAGTTCTTC. Translation: CASSYGGAGEQFF.

This clonotype was seen at least ten times. The genes are TRBV9 and TRBJ1-5, with TRBD1 matching over 7 bases. The CDR3 runs to 14 residues. The germline CDR1 and CDR2 sequences are SGDLS and YYNGEE. V lost 5 bases, J lost 7 bases, and 9 bases stayed unmatched. The CDR3 region has the DNA TGTGCCAGCAGAAGACAGGGCCAAAGCCAGCCCCAGCATTTT. Protein: CASRRQGQSQPQHF. Combining the CDR3 with reference TRBV9 and TRBJ1-5 gives the whole variable domain DSGVTQTPKHLITATGQRVTLRCSPRSGDLSVYWYQQSLDQGLQFLIQYYNGEERAKGNILERFSAQQFPDLHSELNLSSLELGDSALYFCASRRQGQSQPQHFGDGTRLSIL.

There are many counts of this clonotype. The chain has TRBV11-2 and TRBJ1-6; D possibly corresponds to TRBD1 (5 bases). Trimming cost V 2 bases and J 10 bases, with 12 bases left between them. The CDR3 is 14 residues long. The germline V gene encodes CDR1 SGHAT and CDR2 FQNNGV. CDR3 loop: CASSLTGGESPLHF. The CDR3 DNA reads as TGTGCCAGCAGCTTAACCGGGGGAGAATCACCCCTCCACTTT.

This clonotype has ten or more counts. The chain employs TRBV7-9 and TRBJ1-2; 7 nucleotides align to TRBD1. Germline trimming cut 2 bases from V and 4 bases from J; bases unmatched to any gene: 4. CDR3 size: 14 residues. Germline assignment: CDR1 SEHNR and CDR2 FQNEAQ (reference sequence). CDR3: CASSLMTGTYGYTF. CDR3 nucleotides: TGTGCCAGCAGCTTAATGACAGGGACCTATGGCTACACCTTC. Together with reference TRBV7-9 and TRBJ1-2, the CDR3 gives the full variable domain: DTGVSQNPRHKITKRGQNVTFRCDPISEHNRLYWYRQTLGQGPEFLTYFQNEAQLEKSRLLSDRFSAERPKGSFSTLEIQRTEQGDSAMYLCASSLMTGTYGYTFGSGTRLTVV.